These 20 T cell receptor beta chains share one sample of origin, sequenced in a study of cytomegalovirus exposure and HLA in healthy donors (dated by TCRdb to between 2016 and 2019). Receptors were amplified or captured by the immunoSEQ multiplex PCR assay. A mixture of 60 forward primers for TCR Vbeta segments and 13 reverse primers for TCR Jbeta segments was used in the multiplex PCR. Drawn from immuneACCESS, this table holds only the in-frame rearrangements with V and J called that TCRdb kept. Clones are partly lost; checked studies trace under half to an unresolved V gene and leave the rest unexplained. For this sample the table gives approximately 170,000 clones, of which over 75% were detected only once. The biggest ten clones account for 1% to 1.5% of the sample. The sample was PBMCs. Every receptor here comes from a man aged 45 to 65 in good health and CMV-seropositive.

This CDR3 is CATSRPGETQYF. In nucleotides, the CDR3 is TGTGCCACCAGCAGGCCCGGGGAGACCCAGTACTTC. The chain is built from TRBV15 and TRBJ2-5; no definite D call. Trimming shortened V by 3 bases and J by 5 bases, and 7 bases separated the two germline ends. CDR1 is LNHNV, CDR2 YYDKDF, per germline (reference sequence). The CDR3 totals 12 residues.

V usage is TRBV7-9 and J usage is TRBJ2-1; 13 nucleotides agree with TRBD2. This CDR3 is 17 amino acids long. The germline V gene has CDR1 SEHNR and CDR2 FQNEAQ (reference sequence). Losses at the gene ends were 1 base for V and 7 bases for J; bases not matched to a gene: 7. CDR3 loop: CASSLDGTSGRANEQFF. As DNA, the CDR3 is TGTGCCAGCAGCTTAGATGGTACTAGCGGGAGGGCGAATGAGCAGTTCTTC.

The V gene is TRBV11-1, the J gene TRBJ2-6; D may be TRBD2 (5 bases). The CDR3 consists of 16 residues. Trimming stripped 0 bases from V and 4 bases from J, with 10 bases between. Germline V gene lookup returns CDR1 SGHAT and CDR2 FQDESV (reference sequence). In nucleotides, the CDR3 is TGTGCCAGCAGCTTAGCGGCTGGGGAGGGGGCCAACGTCCTGACTTTC. Protein product: CASSLAAGEGANVLTF.

This clone occurred once. The genes are TRBV6-5 and TRBJ2-5; D may be TRBD2 (6 bases). V was pared by 7 bases and J by 4 bases, with 16 bases between. Germline loops: CDR1 MNHEY, CDR2 SVGAGI. This CDR3 is built from 14 residues. The CDR3 spells CASNPPAGRETQYF. CDR3 sequence (DNA): TGTGCCAGCAATCCCCCGGCGGGAAGAGAGACCCAGTACTTC.

V is TRBV19 and J is TRBJ2-2, with D possibly matching TRBD2 (5 bases). Trimming pared 3 bases from V and 4 bases from J, leaving 12 bases between. The germline gives CDR1 LNHDA, CDR2 SQIVND (reference sequence). This CDR3 has 15 amino acids. The CDR3 region is CASSIMGVGTGELFF. Written as DNA, the CDR3 is TGTGCCAGTAGTATCATGGGAGTGGGCACCGGGGAGCTGTTTTTT.

The chain couples TRBV15 to TRBJ1-1; perhaps TRBD1 as D (6 bases). This CDR3 has 12 residues. The V and J ends lost 1 base and 10 bases respectively, with 10 bases between them. Germline V lookup: CDR1 LNHNV, CDR2 YYDKDF (reference sequence). CDR3 nucleotides: TGTGCCACCAGCAGAGGAGACAGGACAGCTTTCTTT. Its protein is CATSRGDRTAFF.

The genes are TRBV19 and TRBJ2-7; a possible D gene is TRBD2 (6 bases). CDR1 LNHDA and CDR2 SQIVND come from the germline V gene (reference sequence). There are 14 residues in the CDR3. Trimming took 5 bases from V and 1 from J, leaving 12 bases between them. The CDR3 protein is CASSGLASSYEQYF. CDR3 nucleotides: TGTGCCAGTAGTGGGCTAGCGTCTTCCTACGAGCAGTACTTC.

The genes are TRBV11-2 and TRBJ2-5; D might be TRBD2 (5 bases). CDR3 length: 15 residues. In germline, CDR1 is SGHAT, CDR2 FQNNGV. Trimming removed 1 base at V and 6 bases at J, with 15 bases between. The CDR3 nucleotides are TGTGCCAGCAGCTTAGGGCTAGCTGATTCACAGACCCAGTACTTC. Its translation: CASSLGLADSQTQYF.

The chain carries TRBV19 and TRBJ2-1; D perhaps matches TRBD2 (5 bases). Trimming removed 7 bases from V and 1 base from J, with 14 bases in between. From germline, CDR1 is LNHDA and CDR2 SQIVND (reference sequence). The CDR3 length is 15 residues. The CDR3 is CASTWTALSYNEQFF. The CDR3 DNA is TGTGCCAGTACCTGGACTGCCCTATCCTACAATGAGCAGTTCTTC.

A word on this clone: Within the sample, other DNA sequences also encode this same CDR3. The CDR3 sequence is CASSLGTSGSYEQYF. DNA for the CDR3: TGTGCCAGCAGTTTAGGGACTAGCGGGAGCTACGAGCAGTACTTC. The gene calls are TRBV28 and TRBJ2-7; 14 bases line up with TRBD2. Per the germline V gene, CDR1 is MDHEN and CDR2 is SYDVKM. There are 15 residues in the CDR3. The V and J ends lost 2 bases and 3 bases, in that order; junction bases with no gene match: 0.

The CDR3 sequence: CASSFDRGRYEQYF. The CDR3 region has the DNA TGTGCCAGCAGCTTTGACAGGGGGCGTTACGAGCAGTACTTC. V and J are TRBV7-8 and TRBJ2-7; TRBD1 matches at 10 bases. The CDR3 contains 14 residues. J gave up 4 bases and V 3 bases, and 3 bases lay outside the gene matches. Germline V gives CDR1 SGHVS, CDR2 FQNEAQ.

This clone has only a few counts. The rearrangement joins TRBV13 to TRBJ2-1; 8 bases line up with TRBD1. Germline trimming cut 3 bases from V and 4 bases from J; bases unmatched to any gene: 5. The germline V gene encodes CDR1 PRHDT and CDR2 FYEKMQ (reference sequence). This CDR3 is built from 15 residues. The CDR3 coding sequence is TGTGCCAGCAGCTTTGGACAGGGTAAATACAATGAGCAGTTCTTC. Residues: CASSFGQGKYNEQFF. The variable domain in full, completed from reference TRBV13 and TRBJ2-1, reads AAGVIQSPRHLIKEKRETATLKCYPIPRHDTVYWYQQGPGQDPQFLISFYEKMQSDKGSIPDRFSAQQFSDYHSELNMSSLELGDSALYFCASSFGQGKYNEQFFGPGTRLTVL.

J is TRBJ2-7 and V is TRBV6-5; 14 bases align to TRBD2. J lost 8 bases, V lost 0 bases, and 3 bases had no gene match. The CDR3 length is 15 residues. Germline V gene lookup returns CDR1 MNHEY and CDR2 SVGAGI. The CDR3: CASSYSRTSGRQQYF. The CDR3 DNA is TGTGCCAGCAGTTACTCTCGGACTAGCGGGAGGCAGCAGTACTTC.

The V gene is TRBV19, the J gene TRBJ1-1, with TRBD1 matching over 7 bases. CDR1 and CDR2 from the germline V gene are LNHDA and SQIVND (reference sequence). The CDR3 loop spans 15 amino acids. Trimming at V came to 5 bases and at J to 1 base, leaving 7 bases not matched to a gene. The CDR3: CASSVPGQRNTEAFF. CDR3 in DNA: TGTGCCAGTAGTGTCCCGGGACAGAGGAACACTGAAGCTTTCTTT.

The chain carries TRBV28 and TRBJ2-5; D is unresolved. Trimming stripped 4 bases from V and 2 bases from J, with 5 bases between. Germline V CDR1 and CDR2: MDHEN, SYDVKM. The CDR3 sequence is 12 residues long. CDR3 in amino acids: CASSSPQETQYF. CDR3 nucleotide sequence: TGTGCCAGCAGTTCCCCGCAAGAGACCCAGTACTTC. Full variable domain (remainder filled in from reference TRBV28 and TRBJ2-5): DVKVTQSSRYLVKRTGEKVFLECVQDMDHENMFWYRQDPGLGLRLIYFSYDVKMKEKGDIPEGYSVSREKKERFSLILESASTNQTSMYLCASSSPQETQYFGPGTRLLVL.

On this clone: The junction departs from the called germline gene at one end, perhaps through a read error. The V call is TRBV7-7, the J call TRBJ2-7, with D hard to call. Germline V gene data show CDR1 as SSHAT and CDR2 as FNYEAQ (reference sequence). CDR3 length equals 12 residues. In DNA form, the CDR3 reads TGTGCTAGCAGCTTATCCGTCTACGAGCAGTACTTC. It encodes CASSLSVYEQYF.

The chain couples TRBV7-2 to TRBJ2-7; 11 nucleotides align to TRBD1. This CDR3 spans 15 amino acids. Germline CDR1 reads SGHTA; CDR2 reads FQGNSA. After removal of 5 bases from V and 1 base from J, the junction contained 4 bases not matched to a gene. The CDR3 DNA reads TGTGCCAGCAGCGCCCGGGACAGGGGGTCCTACGAGCAGTACTTC. Translation: CASSARDRGSYEQYF.

The CDR3 region is CAWSGGWGQPNDYEQYF. Here the CDR3 DNA reads TGTGCCTGGAGTGGGGGGTGGGGACAGCCAAATGACTACGAGCAGTACTTC. This rearrangement joins TRBV30 to TRBJ2-7, with 7 bases identical to TRBD1. CDR1 is GTSNPN and CDR2 is SVGIG in the germline V gene (reference sequence). Trimming removed 1 base from V and 3 bases from J; junction bases left unmatched: 15. CDR3 length equals 17 residues.

The CDR3 nucleotides read TGTGCCTGGAGTGTCCAGAACATTCAGTACTTC. This encodes CAWSVQNIQYF. This sequence joins TRBV30 and TRBJ2-4; D is unclear. This CDR3 spans 11 amino acids. The germline V gene encodes CDR1 GTSNPN and CDR2 SVGIG (reference sequence). V dropped 0 bases and J dropped 7 bases, with 4 bases sitting between them.

The sample holds a few counts of this clone. The chain is built from TRBV9 and TRBJ2-7; tentative D call: TRBD2 (6 bases). The V end lost 0 bases, the J end lost 4 bases, and 17 bases lay between the germline ends. The V gene's germline CDR1 is SGDLS and CDR2 YYNGEE. The CDR3 loop spans 16 amino acids. The CDR3 here is CASSVGVIQAGYEQYF. In DNA form, the CDR3 reads TGTGCCAGCAGCGTAGGGGTGATACAGGCGGGATACGAGCAGTACTTC.